The T cell receptor (beta chain) under discussion was sequenced for a study of T-cell memory formation after mild COVID-19. Points from the study as a whole: Cross-reactive memory seemingly joined, as some responding clones were found in pre-infection memory. Largely, contracting CD4+ clones fell within CM and EM, and contracting CD8+ clones within EMRA.

Worth noting for this clonotype: The target antigen is unknown.

TCRdb recomputed calls from the 5' RACE reads with MiXCR, one row per CDR3 protein. The sample shows about 250,000 distinct CDR3 sequences, roughly 18% of them seen only once. This CDR3 has 14 amino acids. Trimming removed 2 bases at V and 1 base at J, with 9 bases between. CDR1 is SGDLS, CDR2 YYNGEE, per germline. The sequence was obtained from a young man who had mild COVID-19 (a few samples of this study predate the infection). Cell type and time point are not known. The J gene is TRBJ2-5, the V gene TRBV9; D perhaps matches TRBD2 (7 bases). What was sequenced was PBMCs or a T cell subset sorted from them (not recorded which). The chain's CDR3 is CASSVRGAQETQYF. CDR3 DNA sequence: TGTGCCAGCAGCGTCCGGGGGGCCCAAGAGACCCAGTACTTC.